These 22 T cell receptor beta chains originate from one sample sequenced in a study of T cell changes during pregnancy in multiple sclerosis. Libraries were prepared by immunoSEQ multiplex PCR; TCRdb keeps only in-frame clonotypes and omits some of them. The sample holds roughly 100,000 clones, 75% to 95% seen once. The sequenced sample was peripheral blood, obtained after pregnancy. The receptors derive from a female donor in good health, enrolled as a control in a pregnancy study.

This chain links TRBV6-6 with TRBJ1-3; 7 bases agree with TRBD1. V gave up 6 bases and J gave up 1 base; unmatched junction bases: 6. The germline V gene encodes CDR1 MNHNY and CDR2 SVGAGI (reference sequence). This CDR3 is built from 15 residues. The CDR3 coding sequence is TGTGCCAGCAGCTTCGACAGGGTGTCTGGAAACACCATATATTTT. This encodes CASSFDRVSGNTIYF.

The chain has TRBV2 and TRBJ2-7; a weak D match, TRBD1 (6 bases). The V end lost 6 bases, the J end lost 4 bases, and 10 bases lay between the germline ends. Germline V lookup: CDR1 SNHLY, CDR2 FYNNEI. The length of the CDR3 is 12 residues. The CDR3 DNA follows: TGTGCCAGCAGACAGGGTAGTTACGAGCAGTACTTC. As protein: CASRQGSYEQYF.

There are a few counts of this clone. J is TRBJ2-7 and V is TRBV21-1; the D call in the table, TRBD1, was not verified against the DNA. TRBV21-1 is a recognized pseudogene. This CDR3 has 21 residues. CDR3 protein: CASSKGPGGQGENKSSYEQYF. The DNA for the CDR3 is TGTGCCAGCAGCAAAGGACCCGGTGGACAGGGGGAAAACAAGAGCTCCTACGAGCAGTACTTC.

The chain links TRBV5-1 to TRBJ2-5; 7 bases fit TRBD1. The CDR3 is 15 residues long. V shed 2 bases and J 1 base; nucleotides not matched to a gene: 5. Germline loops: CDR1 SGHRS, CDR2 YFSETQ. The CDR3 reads CASSFGRGSQETQYF. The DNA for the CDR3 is TGCGCCAGCAGCTTCGGCAGGGGGAGCCAAGAGACCCAGTACTTC.

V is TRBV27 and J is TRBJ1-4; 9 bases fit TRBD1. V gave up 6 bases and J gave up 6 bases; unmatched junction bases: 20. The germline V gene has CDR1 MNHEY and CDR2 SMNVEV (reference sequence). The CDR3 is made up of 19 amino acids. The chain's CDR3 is CASSRLLVNRGRRDEKLFF. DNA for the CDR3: TGTGCCAGCAGCCGGTTGTTAGTCAACAGGGGGCGCAGGGATGAAAAACTGTTTTTT. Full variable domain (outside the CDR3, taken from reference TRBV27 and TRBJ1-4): EAQVTQNPRYLITVTGKKLTVTCSQNMNHEYMSWYRQDPGLGLRQIYYSMNVEVTDKGDVPEGYKVSRKEKRNFPLILESPSPNQTSLYFCASSRLLVNRGRRDEKLFFGSGTQLSVL.

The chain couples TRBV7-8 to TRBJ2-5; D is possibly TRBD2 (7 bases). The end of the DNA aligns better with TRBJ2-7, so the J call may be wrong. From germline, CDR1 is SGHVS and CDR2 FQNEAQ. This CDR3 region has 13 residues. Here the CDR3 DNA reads TGTGCCAGCACCCCCCGGGGGGCCGACGAGCAGTACTTC. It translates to CASTPRGADEQYF.

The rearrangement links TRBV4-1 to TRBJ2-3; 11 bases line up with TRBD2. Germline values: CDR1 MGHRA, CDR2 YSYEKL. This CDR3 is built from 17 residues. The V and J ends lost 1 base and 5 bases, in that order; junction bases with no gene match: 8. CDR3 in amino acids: CASSQGTSGGARDTQYF. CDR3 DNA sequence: TGCGCCAGCAGCCAAGGAACTAGCGGGGGTGCGAGAGATACGCAGTATTTT.

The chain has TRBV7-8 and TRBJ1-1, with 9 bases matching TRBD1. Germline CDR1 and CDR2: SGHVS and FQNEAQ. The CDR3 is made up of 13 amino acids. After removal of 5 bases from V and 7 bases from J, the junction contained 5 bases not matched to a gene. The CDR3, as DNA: TGTGCCAGCAGCCCTAGACAGGGGGGTGAAGCTTTCTTT. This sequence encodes CASSPRQGGEAFF.

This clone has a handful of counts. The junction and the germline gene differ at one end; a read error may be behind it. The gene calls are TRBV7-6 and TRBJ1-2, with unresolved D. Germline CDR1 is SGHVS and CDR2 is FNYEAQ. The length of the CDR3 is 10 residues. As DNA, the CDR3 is TGTGCCAGCAGCTTACCCATACAGAACTTC. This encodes CASSLPIQNF.

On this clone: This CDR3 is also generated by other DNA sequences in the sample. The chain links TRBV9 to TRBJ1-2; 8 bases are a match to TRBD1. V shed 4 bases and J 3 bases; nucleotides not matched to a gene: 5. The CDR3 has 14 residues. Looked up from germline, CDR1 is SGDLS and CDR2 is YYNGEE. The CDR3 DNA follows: TGTGCCAGCAGCCCCGGACAGGGAGACTATGGCTACACCTTC. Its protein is CASSPGQGDYGYTF.

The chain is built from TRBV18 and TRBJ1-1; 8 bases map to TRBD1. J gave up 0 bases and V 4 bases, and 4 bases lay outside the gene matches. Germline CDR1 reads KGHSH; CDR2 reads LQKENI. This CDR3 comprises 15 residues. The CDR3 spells CASSRSGGLNTEAFF. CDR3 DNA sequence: TGTGCCAGCTCACGGTCAGGGGGCCTGAACACTGAAGCTTTCTTT. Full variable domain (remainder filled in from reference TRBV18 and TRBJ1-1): NAGVMQNPRHLVRRRGQEARLRCSPMKGHSHVYWYRQLPEEGLKFMVYLQKENIIDESGMPKERFSAEFPKEGPSILRIQQVVRGDSAAYFCASSRSGGLNTEAFFGQGTRLTVV.

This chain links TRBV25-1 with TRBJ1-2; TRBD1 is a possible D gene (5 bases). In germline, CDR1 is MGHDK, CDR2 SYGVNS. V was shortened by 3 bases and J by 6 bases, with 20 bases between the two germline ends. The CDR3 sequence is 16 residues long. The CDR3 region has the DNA TGTGCCAGCAGTGAGGCCACGGCCAGGGCGGTCCATGGCTACACCTTC. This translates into CASSEATARAVHGYTF.

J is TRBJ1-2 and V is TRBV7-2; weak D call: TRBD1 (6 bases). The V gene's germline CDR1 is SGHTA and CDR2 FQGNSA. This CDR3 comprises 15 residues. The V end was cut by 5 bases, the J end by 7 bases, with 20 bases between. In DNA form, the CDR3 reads TGTGCCAGCAGCCGCCCGAGGGGGGGGAGTAGTGGCTACACCTTC. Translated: CASSRPRGGSSGYTF.

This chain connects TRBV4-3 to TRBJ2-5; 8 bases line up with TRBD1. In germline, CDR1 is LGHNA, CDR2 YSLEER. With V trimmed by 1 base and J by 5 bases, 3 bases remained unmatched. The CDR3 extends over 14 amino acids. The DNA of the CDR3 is TGCGCCAGCAGCCAAGGGGACAGGTCGGAGACCCAGTACTTC. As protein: CASSQGDRSETQYF.

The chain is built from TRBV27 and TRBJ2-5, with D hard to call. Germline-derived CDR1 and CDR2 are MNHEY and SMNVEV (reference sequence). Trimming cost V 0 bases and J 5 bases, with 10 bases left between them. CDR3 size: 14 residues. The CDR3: CASSLSGRRETQYF. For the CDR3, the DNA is TGTGCCAGCAGTTTATCAGGAAGGCGGGAGACCCAGTACTTC.

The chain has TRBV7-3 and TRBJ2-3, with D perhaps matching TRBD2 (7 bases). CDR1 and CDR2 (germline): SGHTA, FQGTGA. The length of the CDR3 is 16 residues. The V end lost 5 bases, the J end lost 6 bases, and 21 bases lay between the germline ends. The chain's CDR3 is CASSPKGRGAGDTQYF. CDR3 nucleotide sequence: TGTGCCAGCAGCCCTAAGGGACGGGGGGCGGGGGATACGCAGTATTTT. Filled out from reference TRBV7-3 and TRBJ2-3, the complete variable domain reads GAGVSQTPSNKVTEKGKYVELRCDPISGHTALYWYRQSLGQGPEFLIYFQGTGAADDSGLPNDRFFAVRPEGSVSTLKIQRTERGDSAVYLCASSPKGRGAGDTQYFGPGTRLTVL.

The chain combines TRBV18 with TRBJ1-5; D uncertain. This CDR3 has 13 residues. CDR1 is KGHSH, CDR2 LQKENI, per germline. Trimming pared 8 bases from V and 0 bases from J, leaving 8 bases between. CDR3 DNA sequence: TGTGCCAGCCGACTCAATAGCAATCAGCCCCAGCATTTT. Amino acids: CASRLNSNQPQHF.

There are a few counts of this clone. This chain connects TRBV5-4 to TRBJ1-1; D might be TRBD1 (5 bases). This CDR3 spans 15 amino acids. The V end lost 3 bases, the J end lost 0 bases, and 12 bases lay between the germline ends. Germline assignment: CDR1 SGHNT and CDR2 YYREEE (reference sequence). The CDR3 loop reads CASSSRGAMNTEAFF. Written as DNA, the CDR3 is TGTGCCAGCAGCTCCCGCGGGGCTATGAACACTGAAGCTTTCTTT.

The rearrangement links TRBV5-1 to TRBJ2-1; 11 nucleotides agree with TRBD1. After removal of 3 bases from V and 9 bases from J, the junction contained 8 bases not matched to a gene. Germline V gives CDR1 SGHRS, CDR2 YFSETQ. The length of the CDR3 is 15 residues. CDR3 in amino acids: CASSSGQGARGEQFF. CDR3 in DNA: TGCGCCAGCAGCTCCGGACAGGGGGCGAGAGGTGAGCAGTTCTTC.

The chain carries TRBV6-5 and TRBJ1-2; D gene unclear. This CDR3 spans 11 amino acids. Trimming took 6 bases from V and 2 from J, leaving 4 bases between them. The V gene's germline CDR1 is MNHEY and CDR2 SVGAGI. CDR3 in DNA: TGTGCCAGCAGGAGGAACTATGGCTACACCTTC. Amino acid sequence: CASRRNYGYTF.

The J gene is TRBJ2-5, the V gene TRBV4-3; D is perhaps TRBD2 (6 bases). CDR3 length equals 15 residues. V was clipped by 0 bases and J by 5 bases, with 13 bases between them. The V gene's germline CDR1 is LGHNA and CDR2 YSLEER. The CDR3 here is CASSQDRVAVETQYF. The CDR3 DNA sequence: TGCGCCAGCAGCCAAGATCGAGTAGCGGTGGAGACCCAGTACTTC.

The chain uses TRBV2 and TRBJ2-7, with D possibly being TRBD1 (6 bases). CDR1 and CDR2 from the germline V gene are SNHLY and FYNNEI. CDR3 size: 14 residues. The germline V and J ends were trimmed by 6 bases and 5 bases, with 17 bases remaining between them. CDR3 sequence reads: CASRAQGQGNEQYF. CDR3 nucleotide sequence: TGTGCCAGCAGGGCACAGGGCCAGGGCAACGAGCAGTACTTC.